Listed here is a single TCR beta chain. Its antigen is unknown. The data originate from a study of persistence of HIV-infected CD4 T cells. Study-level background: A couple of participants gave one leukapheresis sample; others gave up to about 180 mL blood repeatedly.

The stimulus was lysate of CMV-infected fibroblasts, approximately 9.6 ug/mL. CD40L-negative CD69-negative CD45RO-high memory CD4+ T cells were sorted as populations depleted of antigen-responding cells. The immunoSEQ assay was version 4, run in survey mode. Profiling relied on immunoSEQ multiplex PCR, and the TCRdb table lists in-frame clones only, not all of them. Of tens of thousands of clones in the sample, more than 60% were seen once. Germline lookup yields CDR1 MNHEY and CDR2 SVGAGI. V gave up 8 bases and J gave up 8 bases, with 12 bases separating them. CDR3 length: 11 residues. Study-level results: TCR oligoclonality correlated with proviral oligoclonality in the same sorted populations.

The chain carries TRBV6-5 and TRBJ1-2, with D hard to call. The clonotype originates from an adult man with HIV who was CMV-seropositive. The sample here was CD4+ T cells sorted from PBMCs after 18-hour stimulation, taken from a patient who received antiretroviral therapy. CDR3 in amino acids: CASGDYGGYTF. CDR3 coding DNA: TGTGCCAGCGGAGACTACGGCGGCTACACCTTC.